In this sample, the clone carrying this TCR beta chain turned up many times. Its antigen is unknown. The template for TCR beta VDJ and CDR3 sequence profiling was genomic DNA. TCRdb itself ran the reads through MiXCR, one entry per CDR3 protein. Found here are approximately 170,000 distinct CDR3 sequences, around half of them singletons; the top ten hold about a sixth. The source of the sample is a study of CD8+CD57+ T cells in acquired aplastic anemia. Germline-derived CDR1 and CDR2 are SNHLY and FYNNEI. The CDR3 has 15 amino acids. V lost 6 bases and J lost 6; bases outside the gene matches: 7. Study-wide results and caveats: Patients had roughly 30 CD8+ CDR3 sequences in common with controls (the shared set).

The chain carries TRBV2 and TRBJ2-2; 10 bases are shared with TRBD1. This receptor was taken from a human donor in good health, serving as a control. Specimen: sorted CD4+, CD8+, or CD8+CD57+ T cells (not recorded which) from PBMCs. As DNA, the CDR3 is TGTGCCAGCAGGGCGGGACAGGGGCTCTCCGGGGAGCTGTTTTTT. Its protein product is CASRAGQGLSGELFF.